Listed below are T cell receptor beta chains from one sample, sequenced in a study of radiotherapy plus CTLA-4 blockade in lung cancer. Only in-frame clones appear in the TCRdb table, and some are missing; sequencing was by immunoSEQ multiplex PCR. This table has more than 75,000 clones, around nine tenths appearing once. Material: peripheral blood, obtained from a patient treated with radiotherapy plus ipilimumab. Receptors were obtained from a human donor with non-small cell lung cancer who had stable disease on radiotherapy plus ipilimumab. CDR3s include the opening cysteine and the closing phenylalanine or tryptophan. D genes are given only for firm matches. Size values are once, few and many counts, or a class for expanded clones, and some rows have none.

v_gene	j_gene	abundance	d_gene	len	CDR3aa	CDR3nt
TRBV7-2	TRBJ2-7	.	.	15	CASSPTQRGIYEQYF	TGTGCCAGCAGCCCCACCCAAAGGGGGATTTACGAGCAATACTTC
TRBV28	TRBJ2-7	.	.	11	CASTKSYEQYF	TGTGCCAGCACCAAATCCTACGAGCAGTACTTC
TRBV28	TRBJ2-1	.	TRBD1	15	CASSKGQGARNEQFF	TGTGCCAGCAGTAAGGGACAGGGGGCAAGGAATGAGCAGTTCTTC
TRBV28	TRBJ2-7	.	.	16	CASSFPGRPLRGEQYF	TGTGCCAGCAGTTTTCCGGGGAGGCCACTCCGGGGCGAGCAGTACTTC
TRBV10-1	TRBJ1-6	few	.	14	CASSDFPIPGPLHF	TGCGCCAGCAGTGACTTCCCGATCCCGGGGCCCCTCCACTTT
TRBV5-8	TRBJ2-7	.	.	11	CASSLGYEQYF	TGTGCCAGCAGCTTAGGCTACGAGCAGTACTTC
TRBV6-1	TRBJ2-7	.	TRBD2	18	CASSELLAGVGWSYEQYF	TGTGCCAGCAGTGAACTCCTAGCGGGGGTGGGGTGGTCCTACGAGCAGTACTTC
TRBV9	TRBJ1-1	once	.	17	CASSGNREKSMNTEAFF	TGTGCCAGCAGCGGAAACAGGGAAAAGTCCATGAACACTGAAGCTTTCTTT
TRBV25-1	TRBJ2-7	.	.	15	CASSERTGIAYEQYF	TGTGCCAGCAGTGAAAGGACGGGAATCGCCTACGAGCAGTACTTC
TRBV5-1	TRBJ2-5	.	.	12	CASSDPSGTQYF	TGCGCCAGCAGCGACCCAAGCGGGACCCAGTACTTC
TRBV7-2	TRBJ2-7	.	.	16	CASSSQTGGLSYEQYF	TGTGCCAGCAGCTCCCAAACTGGGGGGCTATCCTACGAGCAGTACTTC